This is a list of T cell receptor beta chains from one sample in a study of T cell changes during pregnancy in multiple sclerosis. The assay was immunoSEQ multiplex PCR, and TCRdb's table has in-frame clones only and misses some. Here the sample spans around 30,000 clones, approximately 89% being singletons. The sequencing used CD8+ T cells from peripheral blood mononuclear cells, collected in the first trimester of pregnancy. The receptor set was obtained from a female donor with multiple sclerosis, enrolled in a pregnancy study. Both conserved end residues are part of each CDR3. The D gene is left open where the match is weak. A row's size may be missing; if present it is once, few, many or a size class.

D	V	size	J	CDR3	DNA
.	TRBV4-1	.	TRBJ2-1	CASSQEVTMRDEQFF	TGCGCCAGCAGCCAAGAAGTCACCATGCGGGATGAGCAGTTCTTC
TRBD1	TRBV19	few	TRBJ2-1	CASSIEPGQGVYEQFF	TGTGCCAGTAGTATAGAGCCGGGACAGGGGGTCTATGAGCAGTTCTTC
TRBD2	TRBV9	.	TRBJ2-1	CASSVELAGAYNEQFF	TGTGCCAGCAGCGTAGAACTAGCGGGAGCCTACAATGAGCAGTTCTTC
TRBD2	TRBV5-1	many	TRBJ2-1	CASSWVGSGSIFYEQFF	TGCGCCAGCAGCTGGGTTGGTAGCGGGAGCATCTTTTATGAGCAGTTCTTC
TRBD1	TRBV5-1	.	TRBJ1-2	CASSLAGTGYYGYTF	TGCGCCAGCAGCTTGGCAGGGACAGGGTACTATGGCTACACCTTC
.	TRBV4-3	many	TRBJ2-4	CASSQDSGSGAKNIQYF	TGCGCCAGCAGCCAAGATTCGGGGAGTGGGGCCAAAAACATTCAGTACTTC
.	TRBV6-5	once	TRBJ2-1	CASRVGGLSYNEQFF	TGTGCCAGCAGGGTGGGGGGGCTCTCCTACAATGAGCAGTTCTTC
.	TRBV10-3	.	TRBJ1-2	CAISQGHYPNGYTF	TGTGCCATCAGCCAAGGACATTATCCGAATGGCTACACCTTC
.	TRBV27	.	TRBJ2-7	CASSFASGSSYEQYF	TGTGCCAGCAGTTTCGCGAGCGGGTCCTCCTACGAGCAGTACTTC
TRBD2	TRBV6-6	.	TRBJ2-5	CASSPPGLAGAETQYF	TGTGCCAGCAGTCCCCCGGGACTAGCGGGAGCTGAGACCCAGTACTTC
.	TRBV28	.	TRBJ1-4	CASSFASRNEKLFF	TGTGCCAGCAGTTTTGCGTCACGTAATGAAAAACTGTTTTTT
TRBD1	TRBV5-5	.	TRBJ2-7	CASSVGQGSYEQYF	TGTGCCAGCAGCGTTGGACAGGGGAGCTACGAGCAGTACTTC
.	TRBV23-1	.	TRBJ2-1	CASSQTTPGEKPHEQFF	TGCGCCAGCAGTCAAACCACGCCAGGGGAGAAACCCCATGAGCAGTTCTTC
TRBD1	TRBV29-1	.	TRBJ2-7	CSVDGTEVYEQYF	TGCAGCGTTGACGGGACAGAGGTCTACGAGCAGTACTTC
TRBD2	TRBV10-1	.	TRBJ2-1	CASRAGLAGSNEQFF	TGCGCCAGCAGAGCGGGACTAGCGGGATCCAATGAGCAGTTCTTC
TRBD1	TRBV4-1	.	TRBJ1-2	CASSHYRGRGYTF	TGCGCCAGCAGCCACTACAGGGGACGGGGCTACACCTTC
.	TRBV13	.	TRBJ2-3	CASSSREIPTDTQYF	TGTGCCAGCAGCTCCCGGGAAATCCCCACAGATACGCAGTATTTT
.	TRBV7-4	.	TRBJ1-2	CASSLTQAEDGYTF	TGTGCCAGCAGCTTAACCCAGGCGGAGGATGGCTACACCTTC
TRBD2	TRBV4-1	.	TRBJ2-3	CASSQVTGTSGRGTQYF	TGCGCCAGCAGCCAAGTCACCGGGACTAGCGGGAGGGGAACGCAGTATTTT
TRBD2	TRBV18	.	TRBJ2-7	CASSLEGTSKYEQYF	TGTGCCAGCTCACTTGAAGGGACTAGCAAGTACGAGCAGTACTTC
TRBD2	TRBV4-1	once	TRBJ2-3	CASSQQTSGKLDTQYF	TGCGCCAGCAGCCAACAGACTAGCGGGAAGCTAGATACGCAGTATTTT
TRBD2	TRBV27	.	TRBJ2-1	CASSLTSGSGGGQFF	TGTGCCAGCAGTTTGACTAGCGGGAGTGGGGGTGGACAGTTCTTC
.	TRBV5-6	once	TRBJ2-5	CASSYTGLETQYF	TGTGCCAGCAGCTATACAGGGTTAGAGACCCAGTACTTC
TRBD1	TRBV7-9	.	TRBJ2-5	CATRGTGSETQYF	TGTGCCACCAGAGGGACAGGGTCGGAGACCCAGTACTTC
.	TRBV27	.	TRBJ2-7	CASSPSTRGHEQYF	TGTGCCAGCAGTCCTTCCACCCGGGGTCACGAGCAGTACTTC
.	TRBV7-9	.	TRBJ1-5	CASSLEGVYSNQPQHF	TGTGCCAGCAGCTTAGAGGGGGTGTATAGCAATCAGCCCCAGCATTTT
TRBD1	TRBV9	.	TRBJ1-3	CASSEVGGTGAGNTIYF	TGTGCCAGCAGCGAAGTAGGGGGGACAGGGGCTGGAAACACCATATATTTT
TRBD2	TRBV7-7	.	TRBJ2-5	CASSLGWGRAEETQYF	TGTGCCAGCAGCTTAGGGTGGGGGAGGGCAGAAGAGACCCAGTACTTC
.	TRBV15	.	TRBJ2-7	CATSRDQRARDEQYF	TGTGCCACCAGCAGAGATCAGAGAGCCCGGGACGAGCAGTACTTC
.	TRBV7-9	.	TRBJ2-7	CASSGEGHNYEQYF	TGTGCCAGCAGCGGGGAGGGACATAACTACGAGCAGTACTTC
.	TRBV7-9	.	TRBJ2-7	CASSPGRGTGSYEQYF	TGTGCCAGCAGCCCAGGGCGGGGGACAGGCTCCTACGAGCAGTACTTC
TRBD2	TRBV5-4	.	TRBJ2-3	CASRARLAGGPGTDTQYF	TGTGCCAGCAGGGCACGGCTAGCGGGAGGGCCGGGCACAGATACGCAGTATTTT
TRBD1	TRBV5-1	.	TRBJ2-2	CASSSGQGGTGELFF	TGCGCCAGCAGCTCTGGACAGGGTGGAACCGGGGAGCTGTTTTTT
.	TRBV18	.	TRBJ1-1	CASSPYSGGGTEAFF	TGTGCCAGCTCCCCCTACTCTGGGGGCGGAACTGAAGCTTTCTTT
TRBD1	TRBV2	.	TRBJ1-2	CASSDEGTAGYGYTF	TGTGCCAGCAGTGACGAGGGGACAGCGGGCTATGGCTACACCTTC